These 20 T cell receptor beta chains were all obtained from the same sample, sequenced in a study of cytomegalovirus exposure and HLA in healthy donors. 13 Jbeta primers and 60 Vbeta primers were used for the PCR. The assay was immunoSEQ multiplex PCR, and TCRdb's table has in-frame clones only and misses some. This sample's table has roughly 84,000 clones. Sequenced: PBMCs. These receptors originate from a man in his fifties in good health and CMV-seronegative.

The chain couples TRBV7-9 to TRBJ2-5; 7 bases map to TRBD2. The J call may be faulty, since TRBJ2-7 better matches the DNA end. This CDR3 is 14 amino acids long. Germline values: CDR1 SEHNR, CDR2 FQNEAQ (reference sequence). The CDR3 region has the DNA TGTGCCAGCAGCTTAGCCAGACTAGCATACGAGCAGTACTTC. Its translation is CASSLARLAYEQYF.

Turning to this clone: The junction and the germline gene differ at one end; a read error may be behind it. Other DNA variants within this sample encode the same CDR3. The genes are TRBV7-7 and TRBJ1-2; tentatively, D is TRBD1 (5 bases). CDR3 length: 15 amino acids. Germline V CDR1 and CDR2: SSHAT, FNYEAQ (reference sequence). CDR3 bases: TGTGCTAGCAGTCCGCATTTGGGGGGGGACTATGGCTACACCTTC. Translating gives CASSPHLGGDYGYTF. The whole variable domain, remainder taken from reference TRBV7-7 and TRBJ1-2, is GAGVSQSPRYKVTKRGQDVTLRCDPISSHATLYWYQQALGQGPEFLTYFNYEAQPDKSGLPSDRFSAERPEGSISTLTIQRTEQRDSAMYRCASSPHLGGDYGYTFGSGTRLTVV.

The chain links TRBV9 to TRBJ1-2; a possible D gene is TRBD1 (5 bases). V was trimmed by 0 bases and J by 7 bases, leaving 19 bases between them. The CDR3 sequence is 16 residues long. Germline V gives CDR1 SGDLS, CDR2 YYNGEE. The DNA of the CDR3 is TGTGCCAGCAGCGTAGGTTCCGGGAGGTCGGGACTTGGCTACACCTTC. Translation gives CASSVGSGRSGLGYTF.

The CDR3 loop is CASSPDRGRNEKLFF. The CDR3 DNA sequence: TGTGCCAGCAGCCCGGACAGGGGGCGTAATGAAAAACTGTTTTTT. The chain joins TRBV11-2 to TRBJ1-4, with 11 bases that match TRBD1. CDR3 length: 15 residues. With V trimmed by 5 bases and J by 4 bases, 3 bases remained unmatched. Per germline, CDR1 SGHAT and CDR2 FQNNGV.

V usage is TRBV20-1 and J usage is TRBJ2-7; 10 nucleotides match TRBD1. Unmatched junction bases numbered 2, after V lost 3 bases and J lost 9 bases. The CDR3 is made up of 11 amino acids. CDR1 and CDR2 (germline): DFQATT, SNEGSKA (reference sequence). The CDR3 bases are TGCAGTGCTAGTAGGGACAGGGGGCAGTACTTC. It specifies CSASRDRGQYF.

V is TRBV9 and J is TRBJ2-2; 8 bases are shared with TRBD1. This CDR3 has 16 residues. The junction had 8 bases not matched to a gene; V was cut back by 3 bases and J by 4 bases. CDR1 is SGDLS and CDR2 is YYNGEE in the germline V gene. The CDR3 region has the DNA TGTGCCAGCAGCGAGGACAGGGCAGTTTCCACCGGGGAGCTGTTTTTT. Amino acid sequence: CASSEDRAVSTGELFF.

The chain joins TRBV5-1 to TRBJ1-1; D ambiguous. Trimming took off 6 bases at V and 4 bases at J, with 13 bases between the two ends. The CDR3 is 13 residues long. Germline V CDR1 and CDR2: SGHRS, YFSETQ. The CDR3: CASTTELGTEAFF. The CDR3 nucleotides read TGCGCCAGCACGACTGAACTGGGCACTGAAGCTTTCTTT. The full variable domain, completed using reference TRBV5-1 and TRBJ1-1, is KAGVTQTPRYLIKTRGQQVTLSCSPISGHRSVSWYQQTPGQGLQFLFEYFSETQRNKGNFPGRFSGRQFSNSRSEMNVSTLELGDSALYLCASTTELGTEAFFGQGTRLTVV.

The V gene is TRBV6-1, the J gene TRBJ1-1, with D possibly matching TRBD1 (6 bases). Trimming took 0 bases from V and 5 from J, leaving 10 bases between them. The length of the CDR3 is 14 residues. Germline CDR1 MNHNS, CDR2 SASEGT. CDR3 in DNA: TGTGCCAGCAGTGAAGCGACAGGCGGAACTGAAGCTTTCTTT. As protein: CASSEATGGTEAFF.

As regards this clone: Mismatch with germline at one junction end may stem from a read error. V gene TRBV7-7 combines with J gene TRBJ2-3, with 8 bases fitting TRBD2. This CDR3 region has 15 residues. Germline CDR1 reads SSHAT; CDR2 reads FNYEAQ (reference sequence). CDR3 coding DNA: TGTGCTAGCAGCGCCGTCGGGAGGGTTGAAGATACGCAGTATTTT. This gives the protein CASSAVGRVEDTQYF.

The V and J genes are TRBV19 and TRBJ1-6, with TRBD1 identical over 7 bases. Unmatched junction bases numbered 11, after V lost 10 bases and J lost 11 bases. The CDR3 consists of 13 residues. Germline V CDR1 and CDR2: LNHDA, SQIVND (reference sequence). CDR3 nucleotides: TGTGCCACTTCGACAGGGTTTGACCCACCCCTCCACTTT. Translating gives CATSTGFDPPLHF.

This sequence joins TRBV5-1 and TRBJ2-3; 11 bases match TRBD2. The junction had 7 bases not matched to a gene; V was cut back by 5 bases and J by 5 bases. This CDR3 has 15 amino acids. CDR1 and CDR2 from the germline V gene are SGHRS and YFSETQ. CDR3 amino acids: CASRIAGGRGDTQYF. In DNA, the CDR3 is TGCGCCAGCAGAATAGCGGGGGGGCGGGGAGATACGCAGTATTTT.

CDR3 protein: CASSSPGQGAYEQYF. CDR3 coding DNA: TGTGCCAGCAGCTCCCCGGGACAGGGGGCTTACGAGCAGTACTTC. The chain links TRBV7-2 to TRBJ2-7, with 12 bases identical to TRBD1. V shed 4 bases, J shed 4 bases, and the junction held 5 bases outside the gene matches. Germline CDR1 and CDR2: SGHTA and FQGNSA. This CDR3 contains 15 residues. The variable domain in full, with the rest retrieved from reference TRBV7-2 and TRBJ2-7, is GAGVSQSPSNKVTEKGKDVELRCDPISGHTALYWYRQSLGQGLEFLIYFQGNSAPDKSGLPSDRFSAERTGGSVSTLTIQRTQQEDSAVYLCASSSPGQGAYEQYFGPGTRLTVT.

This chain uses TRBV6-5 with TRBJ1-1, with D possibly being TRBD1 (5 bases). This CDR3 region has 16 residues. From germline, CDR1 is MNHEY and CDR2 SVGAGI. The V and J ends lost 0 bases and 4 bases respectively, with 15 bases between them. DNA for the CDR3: TGTGCCAGCAGTTACTCGACCGCACGGGGGTCCACTGAAGCTTTCTTT. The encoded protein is CASSYSTARGSTEAFF.

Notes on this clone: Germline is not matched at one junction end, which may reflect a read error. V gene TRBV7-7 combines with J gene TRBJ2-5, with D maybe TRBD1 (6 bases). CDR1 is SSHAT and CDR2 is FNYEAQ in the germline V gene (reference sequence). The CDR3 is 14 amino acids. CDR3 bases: TGTGCTAGCAGCTTAGAATGGGGGCCGGAGACCCAGTACTTC. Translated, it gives CASSLEWGPETQYF.

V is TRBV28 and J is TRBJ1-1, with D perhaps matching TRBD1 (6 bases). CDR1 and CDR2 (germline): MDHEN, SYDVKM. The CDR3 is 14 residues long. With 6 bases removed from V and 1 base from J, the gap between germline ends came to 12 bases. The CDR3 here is CASRTRTANTEAFF. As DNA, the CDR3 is TGTGCCAGCAGAACGAGGACAGCGAACACTGAAGCTTTCTTT.

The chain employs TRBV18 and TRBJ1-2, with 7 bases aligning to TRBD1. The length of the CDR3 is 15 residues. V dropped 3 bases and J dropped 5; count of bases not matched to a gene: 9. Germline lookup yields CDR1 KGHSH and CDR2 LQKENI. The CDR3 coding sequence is TGTGCCAGCTCACCGACAACAGGGGCTGGATATGGCTACACCTTC. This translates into CASSPTTGAGYGYTF.

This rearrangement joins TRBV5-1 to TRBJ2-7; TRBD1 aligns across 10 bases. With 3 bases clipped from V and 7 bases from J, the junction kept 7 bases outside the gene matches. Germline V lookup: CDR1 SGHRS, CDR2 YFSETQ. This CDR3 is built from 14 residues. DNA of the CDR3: TGCGCCAGCAGCTACTTCGGACAGGGGGGAGAGCAGTACTTC. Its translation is CASSYFGQGGEQYF.

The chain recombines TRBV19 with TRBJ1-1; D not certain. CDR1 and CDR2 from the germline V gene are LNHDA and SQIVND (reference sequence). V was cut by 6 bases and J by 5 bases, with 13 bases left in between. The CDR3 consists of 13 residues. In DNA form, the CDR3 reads TGTGCCAGTAGCTCCCTATCGCCAACTGAAGCTTTCTTT. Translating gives CASSSLSPTEAFF.

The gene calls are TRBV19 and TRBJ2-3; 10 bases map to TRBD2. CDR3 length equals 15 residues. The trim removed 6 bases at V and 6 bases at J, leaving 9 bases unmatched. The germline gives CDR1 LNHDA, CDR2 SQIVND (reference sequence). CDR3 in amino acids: CASSQSGGASDTQYF. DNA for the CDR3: TGTGCCAGTAGCCAGAGCGGGGGGGCATCCGATACGCAGTATTTT.

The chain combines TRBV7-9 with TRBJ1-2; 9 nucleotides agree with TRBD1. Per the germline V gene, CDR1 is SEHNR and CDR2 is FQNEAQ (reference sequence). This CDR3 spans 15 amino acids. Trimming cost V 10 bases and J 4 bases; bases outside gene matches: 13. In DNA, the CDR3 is TGTGCCACCGCTGGGACAGGGAGCATCGCCTATGGCTACACCTTC. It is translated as CATAGTGSIAYGYTF.